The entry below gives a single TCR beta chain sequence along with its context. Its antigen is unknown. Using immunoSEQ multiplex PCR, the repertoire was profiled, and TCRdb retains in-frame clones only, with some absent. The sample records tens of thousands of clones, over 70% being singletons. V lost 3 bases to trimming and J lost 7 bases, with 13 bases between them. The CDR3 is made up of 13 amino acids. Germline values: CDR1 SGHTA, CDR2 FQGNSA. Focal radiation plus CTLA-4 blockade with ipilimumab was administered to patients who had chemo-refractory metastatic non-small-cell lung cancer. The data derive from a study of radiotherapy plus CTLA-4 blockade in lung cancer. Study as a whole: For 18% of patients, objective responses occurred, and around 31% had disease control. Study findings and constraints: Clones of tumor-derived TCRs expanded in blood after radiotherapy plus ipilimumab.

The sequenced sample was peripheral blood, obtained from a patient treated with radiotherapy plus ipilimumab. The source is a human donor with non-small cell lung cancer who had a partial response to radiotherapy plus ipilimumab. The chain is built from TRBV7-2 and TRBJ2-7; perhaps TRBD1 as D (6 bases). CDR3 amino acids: CASSFTGKREQYF. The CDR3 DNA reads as TGTGCCAGCAGCTTTACAGGGAAGCGGGAGCAGTACTTC.